A single TCR beta chain is shown here with its context. The source of the sample is a study of blood T cell repertoires in COVID-19. From germline, CDR1 is SGHKS and CDR2 YYEKEE (reference sequence). CDR3 length: 12 amino acids. V was trimmed by 5 bases and J by 2 bases, leaving 7 bases between them. TCRdb's table, derived via immunoSEQ multiplex PCR, lists solely in-frame clones and lacks some. The sample holds about 270,000 clones; around 89% are singletons and the top ten take 0.95% to 1.5%. The receptor was isolated from a woman aged 40 to 49 with acute COVID-19. The chain employs TRBV5-5 and TRBJ1-1; D gene ambiguous. The material sequenced was PBMCs or T cells enriched from blood (not recorded which). The CDR3 coding sequence is TGTGCCAGCAGTACACTAAACACTGAAGCTTTCTTT. As protein: CASSTLNTEAFF.